The 15 T cell receptor beta chains below were found in one sample sequenced in a study of cytomegalovirus exposure and HLA in healthy donors. Amplification used 60 Vbeta primers and 13 Jbeta primers. Repertoires were generated with immunoSEQ multiplex PCR, while TCRdb's copy carries only in-frame clones and drops some. The data hold roughly 130,000 clones, with about 74% observed a single time. The specimen sequenced was PBMCs. The origin of the receptors is a woman aged 45-60 years in good health and CMV-seropositive.

V is TRBV7-2 and J is TRBJ1-4; 7 positions agree with TRBD1. The CDR3 loop spans 17 amino acids. The germline V gene encodes CDR1 SGHTA and CDR2 FQGNSA. V dropped 2 bases and J dropped 0; count of bases not matched to a gene: 6. The CDR3 DNA reads as TGTGCCAGCAGCTTATGGCAGGGGGACCCAACTAATGAAAAACTGTTTTTT. Translating gives CASSLWQGDPTNEKLFF. Full variable domain (missing parts from reference TRBV7-2 and TRBJ1-4): GAGVSQSPSNKVTEKGKDVELRCDPISGHTALYWYRQSLGQGLEFLIYFQGNSAPDKSGLPSDRFSAERTGGSVSTLTIQRTQQEDSAVYLCASSLWQGDPTNEKLFFGSGTQLSVL.

The V call is TRBV28, the J call TRBJ1-4; the D gene is possibly TRBD1 (5 bases). CDR3 length equals 14 residues. The germline CDR1 and CDR2 sequences are MDHEN and SYDVKM. Between the trimmed V and J ends, which lost 2 bases and 8 bases, there was a span of 12 bases. The CDR3 sequence: CASSLVTDIEKLFF. DNA of the CDR3: TGTGCCAGCAGTTTAGTTACGGACATCGAAAAACTGTTTTTT.

V and J are TRBV29-1 and TRBJ1-6; D is unresolved. The V gene's germline CDR1 is SQVTM and CDR2 ANQGSEA. The CDR3 spans 12 residues. Deletions cut 7 bases from V and 6 bases from J, with 10 bases between. The CDR3 nucleotides are TGCAGCGCGGGAGATTTTAATTCACCCCTCCACTTT. Protein: CSAGDFNSPLHF.

This chain links TRBV11-3 with TRBJ2-3; a weak D match, TRBD1 (6 bases). Germline V gene sequence: CDR1 SGHNT, CDR2 YENEEA. CDR3 length: 14 amino acids. Trimming removed 5 bases from V and 6 bases from J, with 15 bases in between. CDR3 sequence reads: CASSPTTGSDTQYF. CDR3 DNA: TGTGCCAGCAGCCCAACGACAGGCTCGGATACGCAGTATTTT.

V gene TRBV18 combines with J gene TRBJ2-7, with 7 nucleotides matching TRBD1. This CDR3 spans 17 amino acids. Trimming at V came to 5 bases and at J to 5 bases, leaving 18 bases not matched to a gene. The germline gives CDR1 KGHSH, CDR2 LQKENI. CDR3 DNA sequence: TGTGCCAGCTCATTAAACAGGGGAGCGGCTGAGAAGGACGAGCAGTACTTC. The encoded protein is CASSLNRGAAEKDEQYF.

The V and J genes are TRBV11-2 and TRBJ2-3; D is uncertain. CDR3 size: 14 residues. V lost 5 bases and J 2 bases, leaving 11 bases between the germline ends. CDR1 and CDR2 (germline): SGHAT, FQNNGV. The chain's CDR3 is CASSRSRSTDTQYF. The CDR3, as DNA: TGTGCCAGCAGCCGCTCGCGGTCCACAGATACGCAGTATTTT.

The chain carries TRBV19 and TRBJ2-5; 7 bases match TRBD1. Germline V gene lookup returns CDR1 LNHDA and CDR2 SQIVND (reference sequence). CDR3 length: 15 residues. V shed 3 bases, J shed 3 bases, and the junction held 7 bases outside the gene matches. CDR3: CASSITGDKKETQYF. CDR3 DNA sequence: TGTGCCAGTAGTATTACAGGGGACAAGAAAGAGACCCAGTACTTC.

J is TRBJ2-3 and V is TRBV2; no firm D call. CDR3 size: 11 residues. Germline V gene sequence: CDR1 SNHLY, CDR2 FYNNEI. Trimming shortened V by 8 bases and J by 2 bases, and 5 bases separated the two germline ends. CDR3 in amino acids: CASFLTDTQYF. CDR3 DNA sequence: TGTGCCAGCTTCCTCACAGATACGCAGTATTTT.

The gene calls are TRBV11-1 and TRBJ2-1; 7 bases map to TRBD2. The junction had 5 bases not matched to a gene; V was cut back by 0 bases and J by 3 bases. Germline V lookup: CDR1 SGHAT, CDR2 FQDESV (reference sequence). The CDR3 runs to 16 residues. The DNA for the CDR3 is TGTGCCAGCAGCTTAGCGTTGGGGGGGGGCTACAATGAGCAGTTCTTC. Amino acids: CASSLALGGGYNEQFF.

This clone appeared a few times. The chain carries TRBV6-6 and TRBJ1-1, with D unclear. V lost 6 bases and J lost 2, with 4 bases in between. The CDR3 contains 11 residues. Germline V gene sequence: CDR1 MNHNY, CDR2 SVGAGI (reference sequence). The CDR3 is CASSPNTEAFF. The CDR3 coding sequence is TGTGCCAGCAGCCCTAACACTGAAGCTTTCTTT.

The rearrangement joins TRBV29-1 to TRBJ1-2; tentatively, D is TRBD1 (6 bases). From germline, CDR1 is SQVTM and CDR2 ANQGSEA. Trimming shortened V by 4 bases and J by 8 bases, and 14 bases separated the two germline ends. CDR3 length: 12 residues. The CDR3 loop is CSVVAGVGGYTF. For the CDR3, the DNA is TGCAGCGTTGTGGCAGGGGTCGGCGGCTACACCTTC.

This clone showed up just a few times. This chain joins TRBV5-4 and TRBJ2-5; TRBD2 aligns across 8 bases. Unmatched junction bases numbered 10, after V lost 4 bases and J lost 5 bases. The CDR3 loop spans 15 amino acids. Per germline, CDR1 SGHNT and CDR2 YYREEE (reference sequence). CDR3 sequence reads: CASSPRAAGVETQYF. The CDR3 coding sequence is TGTGCCAGCAGCCCCCGAGCAGCGGGGGTTGAGACCCAGTACTTC.

The V call is TRBV5-1, the J call TRBJ1-5; weak D call: TRBD1 (5 bases). The V gene's germline CDR1 is SGHRS and CDR2 YFSETQ. Deletions cut 0 bases from V and 1 base from J, with 14 bases between. The CDR3 runs 17 residues. CDR3 protein: CASSLVGGRGSNQPQHF. The DNA for the CDR3 is TGCGCCAGCAGCTTGGTGGGTGGGCGGGGCAGCAATCAGCCCCAGCATTTT.

This sequence joins TRBV4-2 and TRBJ1-6, with TRBD1 identical over 7 bases. CDR1 is LGHNA, CDR2 YNFKEQ, per germline. V lost 1 base, J lost 5 bases, and 5 bases stayed unmatched. This CDR3 is built from 16 residues. DNA of the CDR3: TGTGCCAGCAGCCAAGCCCAGGGACAGAATAATTCACCCCTCCACTTT. Protein sequence: CASSQAQGQNNSPLHF.

The V and J genes are TRBV6-1 and TRBJ1-5; tentatively, D is TRBD1 (6 bases). Deletions cut 6 bases from V and 5 bases from J, with 17 bases between. Looked up from germline, CDR1 is MNHNS and CDR2 is SASEGT. This CDR3 contains 15 residues. CDR3 loop: CASSGTGFPDQPQHF. In DNA form, the CDR3 reads TGTGCCAGCAGCGGAACAGGGTTCCCAGATCAGCCCCAGCATTTT.